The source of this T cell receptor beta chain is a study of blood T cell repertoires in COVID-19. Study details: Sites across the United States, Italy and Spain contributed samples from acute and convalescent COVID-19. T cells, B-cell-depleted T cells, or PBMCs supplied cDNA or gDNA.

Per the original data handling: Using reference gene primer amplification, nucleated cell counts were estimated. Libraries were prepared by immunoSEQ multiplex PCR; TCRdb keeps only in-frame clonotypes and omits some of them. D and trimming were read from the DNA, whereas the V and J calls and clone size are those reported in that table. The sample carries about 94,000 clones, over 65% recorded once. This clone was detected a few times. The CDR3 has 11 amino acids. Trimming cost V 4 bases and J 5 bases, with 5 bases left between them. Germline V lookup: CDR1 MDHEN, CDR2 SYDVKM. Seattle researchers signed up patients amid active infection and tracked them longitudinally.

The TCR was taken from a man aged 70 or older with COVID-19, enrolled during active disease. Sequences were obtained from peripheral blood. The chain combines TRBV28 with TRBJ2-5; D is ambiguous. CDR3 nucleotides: TGTGCCAGCAGTTCAATGGAGACCCAGTACTTC. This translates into CASSSMETQYF.